The subject of this entry is one T cell receptor (beta chain). Antigen unknown. The V end lost 1 base, the J end lost 8 bases, and 8 bases lay between the germline ends. Looked up from germline, CDR1 is SGHTA and CDR2 is FQGNSA. CDR3 length equals 13 residues. PCR used 60 Vbeta primers and 13 Jbeta primers. Method: immunoSEQ multiplex PCR; TCRdb's copy keeps in-frame clones and lacks some. This sample's clone table lists fewer than 150,000 clones. The source of the sample is a study of cytomegalovirus exposure and HLA in healthy donors. Study-wide points: V- and J-gene trimming in TCR beta was tied to a missense DCLRE1C variant by an analysis performed later.

The sequenced sample consisted of PBMCs. The J gene is TRBJ1-4, the V gene TRBV7-2; D is unresolved. This clonotype originated in a middle-aged man in good health and CMV-seronegative. This CDR3 is CASSLGASEKLFF. The CDR3 nucleotides are TGTGCCAGCAGCTTAGGGGCGTCGGAAAAACTGTTTTTT.